This TCR beta chain was profiled in a study of T cells after yellow fever vaccination. Study-level points and caveats: Although most clonotypes did not, a small share appeared in both CD4 and CD8 compartments. It was the secondary response that reached its peak faster, day 5 versus 15, but it was weaker. Post-booster reappearance was seen for most primary-vaccination clones (around 97% CD4, about 88% CD8). Bulk-population clonotypes that are abundant could appear as contaminants in FACS-sorted repertoires.

V shed 5 bases, J shed 7 bases, and the junction held 5 bases outside the gene matches. There are 13 residues in the CDR3. MiXCR, run by TCRdb on the 5' RACE reads, gives a single entry per CDR3 protein. The table lists 500,000 to 650,000 distinct CDR3 sequences, roughly an eighth of them singletons. At least ten counts were recorded for this clonotype. Antigen specificity is unknown. The origin of this receptor is a man aged 30 to 45 who received the YFV17D yellow fever vaccine. The chain uses TRBV12-3 or TRBV12-4 and TRBJ2-5; 9 nucleotides line up with TRBD2. Specimen: PBMCs, collected on the day of the yellow fever booster vaccination. CDR3 DNA sequence: TGTGCCAGCAGTCCCCAGACTAGCGGGACCCAGTACTTC. The encoded protein is CASSPQTSGTQYF.